These 32 T cell receptor beta chains share one sample of origin, sequenced in a study of OX40 agonist ivuxolimab in advanced cancers. The protocol was immunoSEQ multiplex PCR, while the TCRdb copy is restricted to in-frame clones and leaves out a portion. The data contain roughly 90,000 clones, about 90% of them singletons. The sample consisted of CD4+ or CD8+ T cells sorted from blood, taken in a trial of the OX40 agonist ivuxolimab. Receptors originate from an adult with an advanced solid tumor such as melanoma, head and neck, liver or kidney cancer.

As regards this clone: Mismatch with germline at one junction end may stem from a read error. The chain employs TRBV29-1 and TRBJ2-3; the D is unclear. CDR3 length: 11 amino acids. The V gene's germline CDR1 is SQVTM and CDR2 ANQGSEA. As DNA, the CDR3 is TGCAGCGTTCAAGACACAGATACGCAGTATTTT. As protein: CSVQDTDTQYF.

The chain joins TRBV29-1 to TRBJ1-1, with TRBD1 matching 7 bases. The CDR3 is made up of 16 amino acids. V trimming: 5 bases; J trimming: 0 bases; junction bases outside the gene matches: 12. Germline CDR1 SQVTM, CDR2 ANQGSEA. CDR3 nucleotides: TGCAGCGTTCTAATCGCAGGGGGTGGGATGAACACTGAAGCTTTCTTT. Protein: CSVLIAGGGMNTEAFF.

On this clone itself: This specimen includes other DNA sequences encoding the same CDR3. V gene TRBV6-6 combines with J gene TRBJ2-7, with D hard to call. Trimming cost V 2 bases and J 4 bases, with 12 bases left between them. Germline CDR1 and CDR2: MNHNY and SVGAGI (reference sequence). CDR3 length: 14 amino acids. The CDR3: CASSYLAGRYEQYF. CDR3 nucleotides: TGTGCCAGCAGTTACCTGGCAGGAAGATACGAGCAGTACTTC.

The chain couples TRBV21-1 to TRBJ1-4. TRBV21-1 is tagged as a pseudogene. This CDR3 is 15 amino acids long. The chain's CDR3 is CASSNRVLTNEKLFF. Written as DNA, the CDR3 is TGTGCCAGCAGCAATAGGGTACTAACTAATGAAAAACTGTTTTTT.

This chain joins TRBV10-2 and TRBJ2-6; D call uncertain. Germline assignment: CDR1 WSHSY and CDR2 SAAADI. The CDR3 has 15 residues. V was clipped by 0 bases and J by 0 bases, with 3 bases between them. The CDR3, as DNA: TGCGCCAGCAGTGAGTCGCTCTCTGGGGCCAACGTCCTGACTTTC. It is translated as CASSESLSGANVLTF.

The chain uses TRBV5-4 and TRBJ2-7; tentative D call: TRBD2 (6 bases). V lost 4 bases and J 2 bases, leaving 13 bases between the germline ends. Looked up from germline, CDR1 is SGHNT and CDR2 is YYREEE (reference sequence). The CDR3 extends over 14 amino acids. Here the CDR3 DNA reads TGTGCCAGCAGCGGGGACTTCAACCCCTACGAGCAGTACTTC. Protein product: CASSGDFNPYEQYF.

The V and J genes are TRBV11-2 and TRBJ1-3; D ambiguous. Deletions cut 4 bases from V and 2 bases from J, with 12 bases between. This CDR3 has 15 residues. Germline loops: CDR1 SGHAT, CDR2 FQNNGV. The CDR3 is CASSSPRVPGNTIYF. CDR3 bases: TGTGCCAGCAGCTCGCCCCGCGTCCCTGGAAACACCATATATTTT.

This sequence joins TRBV6-5 and TRBJ1-5; unclear D gene. V dropped 5 bases and J dropped 3 bases, with 11 bases sitting between them. The CDR3 runs to 14 residues. Germline V gene data show CDR1 as MNHEY and CDR2 as SVGAGI. The CDR3 DNA is TGTGCCAGCAGTGCCCAGGCGCCCAATCAGCCCCAGCATTTT. Protein sequence: CASSAQAPNQPQHF.

The chain combines TRBV28 with TRBJ2-7; 7 bases map to TRBD1. The CDR3 contains 16 residues. V lost 3 bases and J lost 8; bases outside the gene matches: 16. Germline CDR1 and CDR2: MDHEN and SYDVKM. CDR3 residues: CASSFPDRALGEKQYF. CDR3 nucleotides: TGTGCCAGCAGTTTTCCTGACAGGGCCCTTGGGGAAAAGCAGTACTTC. The whole variable domain, filled in from reference TRBV28 and TRBJ2-7, reads DVKVTQSSRYLVKRTGEKVFLECVQDMDHENMFWYRQDPGLGLRLIYFSYDVKMKEKGDIPEGYSVSREKKERFSLILESASTNQTSMYLCASSFPDRALGEKQYFGPGTRLTVT.

This clone was seen more than once but under ten times. The chain uses TRBV11-1 and TRBJ1-1; the D is unclear. The CDR3 has 12 residues. The germline V and J ends were trimmed by 5 bases and 0 bases, with 4 bases remaining between them. CDR1 is SGHAT and CDR2 is FQDESV in the germline V gene (reference sequence). CDR3 loop: CASSPLNTEAFF. In DNA form, the CDR3 reads TGTGCCAGCAGCCCCTTGAACACTGAAGCTTTCTTT.

About this clone: The same CDR3 can be traced to other DNA sequences in this sample. The V gene is TRBV4-1, the J gene TRBJ2-2, with D unclear. CDR3 size: 12 residues. Germline V CDR1 and CDR2: MGHRA, YSYEKL. Trimming took off 3 bases at V and 8 bases at J, with 7 bases between the two ends. The CDR3: CASSQGSGELFF. Here the CDR3 DNA reads TGCGCCAGCAGCCAGGGGTCTGGGGAGCTGTTTTTT.

In DNA form, the CDR3 reads TGTGCCAGCAGTACACTCAAAAACGCCTACAATGAGCAGTTCTTC. Translation: CASSTLKNAYNEQFF. The chain carries TRBV6-1 and TRBJ2-1; D unresolved. Germline lookup yields CDR1 MNHNS and CDR2 SASEGT. Trimming stripped 5 bases from V and 2 bases from J, with 13 bases between. The CDR3 extends over 15 amino acids.

V gene TRBV7-9 combines with J gene TRBJ2-7; 12 positions match TRBD2. The V gene's germline CDR1 is SEHNR and CDR2 FQNEAQ (reference sequence). Trimming at V came to 2 bases and at J to 2 bases, leaving 7 bases not matched to a gene. The CDR3 has 17 residues. The CDR3 loop is CASSLPSGRGDPYEQYF. The CDR3 nucleotides read TGTGCCAGCAGCTTACCTAGCGGGAGGGGGGACCCCTACGAGCAGTACTTC.

This clone was recorded once. This chain joins TRBV6-6 and TRBJ2-2; 8 bases map to TRBD1. J was trimmed by 2 bases and V by 6 bases; bases with no gene match: 5. This CDR3 region has 15 residues. Germline loops: CDR1 MNHNY, CDR2 SVGAGI (reference sequence). The chain's CDR3 is CASRTGQGNTGELFF. DNA of the CDR3: TGTGCCAGCAGGACCGGACAGGGCAACACCGGGGAGCTGTTTTTT.

The chain links TRBV9 to TRBJ2-2, with 7 positions matching TRBD1. Germline CDR1 SGDLS, CDR2 YYNGEE. The CDR3 has 15 amino acids. Trimming took 5 bases from V and 2 from J; bases not matched to a gene: 6. The CDR3 loop is CASRPGQINTGELFF. As DNA, the CDR3 is TGTGCCAGCAGGCCGGGACAGATAAACACCGGGGAGCTGTTTTTT.

The chain couples TRBV19 to TRBJ2-1; D is undetermined. V lost 4 bases to trimming and J lost 8 bases, with 15 bases between them. Germline CDR1 LNHDA, CDR2 SQIVND (reference sequence). The CDR3 has 14 amino acids. CDR3 region: CASSTSPTYDEQFF. CDR3 DNA sequence: TGTGCCAGTAGTACCTCCCCGACGTACGATGAGCAGTTCTTC.

The rearrangement uses TRBV6-5 and TRBJ2-7; possibly TRBD2 for D (5 bases). Germline CDR1 is MNHEY and CDR2 is SVGAGI. Between the trimmed V and J ends, which lost 2 bases and 0 bases, there was a span of 11 bases. The CDR3 consists of 15 residues. This CDR3 is CASSYERSSSYEQYF. For the CDR3, the DNA is TGTGCCAGCAGTTACGAGCGGTCTAGCTCCTACGAGCAGTACTTC.

V and J are TRBV18 and TRBJ1-1; D is uncertain. CDR3 length: 13 residues. Germline CDR1 reads KGHSH; CDR2 reads LQKENI. The germline V and J ends were trimmed by 5 bases and 4 bases, with 11 bases remaining between them. The DNA of the CDR3 is TGTGCCAGCTCAACGGGTGGCGCCACTGAAGCTTTCTTT. Translated, it gives CASSTGGATEAFF.

This clone is a singleton in its sample. The CDR3 spells CASSVQETQYF. In nucleotides, the CDR3 is TGTGCCAGCAGCGTGCAAGAGACCCAGTACTTC. The chain employs TRBV5-4 and TRBJ2-5, with D unresolved. This CDR3 region has 11 residues. Germline V gene data show CDR1 as SGHNT and CDR2 as YYREEE (reference sequence). V gave up 4 bases and J gave up 2 bases, with 3 bases separating them.

Points on this clone: One end of the junction is discordant with germline, which a read error may explain. The V gene is TRBV4-1, the J gene TRBJ2-7; TRBD2 agrees at 8 bases. The CDR3 loop spans 14 amino acids. Germline-derived CDR1 and CDR2 are MGHRA and YSYEKL. CDR3 sequence reads: CASSQESGAGDLHF. The CDR3 DNA reads TGCGCCAGCAGCCAAGAAAGTGGAGCGGGAGACCTGCACTTC.

The chain links TRBV7-2 to TRBJ2-5; a possible D gene is TRBD2 (5 bases). CDR1 and CDR2 from the germline V gene are SGHTA and FQGNSA. Deletions cut 2 bases from V and 6 bases from J, with 13 bases between. This CDR3 contains 14 residues. CDR3 loop: CASSLTGWEKTQYF. The CDR3 DNA reads as TGTGCCAGCAGCTTAACCGGCTGGGAGAAGACCCAGTACTTC.

The rearrangement uses TRBV7-2 and TRBJ2-7, with 12 positions matching TRBD1. CDR1 is SGHTA and CDR2 is FQGNSA in the germline V gene. The CDR3 totals 14 residues. V gave up 5 bases and J gave up 6 bases; unmatched junction bases: 5. The CDR3 nucleotides are TGTGCCAGCAGCCGGGACAGGGGGCCGGGCGAGCAGTACTTC. It encodes CASSRDRGPGEQYF.

DNA of the CDR3: TGTGCCAGCAGTCATACGGACAGGGCAGAGACCCAGTACTTC. It codes for CASSHTDRAETQYF. The V and J genes are TRBV28 and TRBJ2-5, with 8 bases that match TRBD1. Germline CDR1 MDHEN, CDR2 SYDVKM. J gave up 4 bases and V 5 bases, and 6 bases lay outside the gene matches. The CDR3 runs to 14 residues. The variable domain in full, with the rest retrieved from reference TRBV28 and TRBJ2-5, is DVKVTQSSRYLVKRTGEKVFLECVQDMDHENMFWYRQDPGLGLRLIYFSYDVKMKEKGDIPEGYSVSREKKERFSLILESASTNQTSMYLCASSHTDRAETQYFGPGTRLLVL.

DNA of the CDR3: TGTGCCAGCTCAACTTCGGGAGGAAACACTGAAGCTTTCTTT. Translated, it gives CASSTSGGNTEAFF. The chain has TRBV18 and TRBJ1-1; D gene ambiguous. Trimming removed 5 bases from V and 2 bases from J, with 12 bases in between. This CDR3 spans 14 amino acids. Germline assignment: CDR1 KGHSH and CDR2 LQKENI.

The V gene is TRBV7-6, the J gene TRBJ2-2; 7 positions match TRBD1. The junction had 3 bases not matched to a gene; V was cut back by 4 bases and J by 4 bases. The CDR3 consists of 14 residues. Looked up from germline, CDR1 is SGHVS and CDR2 is FNYEAQ. CDR3 amino acids: CASSSGQSTGELFF. The CDR3 bases are TGTGCCAGCAGCTCGGGACAGTCCACCGGGGAGCTGTTTTTT.

The genes are TRBV6-6 and TRBJ2-1, with D perhaps TRBD1 (5 bases). The length of the CDR3 is 12 residues. Germline values: CDR1 MNHNY, CDR2 SVGAGI (reference sequence). The V and J ends lost 8 bases and 6 bases respectively, with 11 bases between them. The CDR3 DNA reads TGTGCCAGCTCGGACACTTTCAATGAGCAGTTCTTC. Encoded protein: CASSDTFNEQFF.

The rearrangement links TRBV19 to TRBJ2-2; TRBD2 agrees at 7 bases. CDR3 length: 17 amino acids. Germline V gene sequence: CDR1 LNHDA, CDR2 SQIVND (reference sequence). V gave up 6 bases and J gave up 7 bases; unmatched junction bases: 17. The CDR3 DNA reads as TGTGCCAGTAGCCCAGCGGGGAGGGTGAGGGGTGACGGGGAGCTGTTTTTT. Its protein product is CASSPAGRVRGDGELFF. Together with reference TRBV19 and TRBJ2-2, the CDR3 gives the full variable domain: DGGITQSPKYLFRKEGQNVTLSCEQNLNHDAMYWYRQDPGQGLRLIYYSQIVNDFQKGDIAEGYSVSREKKESFPLTVTSAQKNPTAFYLCASSPAGRVRGDGELFFGEGSRLTVL.

The CDR3 nucleotides are TGTGCCAGCAGCTCATCTGGGGGACTAGCGTGGCCCCAAGAGACCCAGTACTTC. Translated: CASSSSGGLAWPQETQYF. The chain recombines TRBV7-9 with TRBJ2-5; 10 bases align to TRBD2. The CDR3 spans 18 residues. V gave up 4 bases and J gave up 1 base; unmatched junction bases: 12. The germline gives CDR1 SEHNR, CDR2 FQNEAQ (reference sequence).

The J gene is TRBJ1-4, the V gene TRBV28; D not resolved. The germline V gene has CDR1 MDHEN and CDR2 SYDVKM. There are 14 residues in the CDR3. The ends were cut back, 3 bases at V and 5 bases at J, with 10 bases in the middle. CDR3 protein: CASSFGQYNEKLFF. In DNA, the CDR3 is TGTGCCAGCAGTTTCGGGCAGTACAATGAAAAACTGTTTTTT.

J is TRBJ1-4 and V is TRBV27, with D unresolved. V lost 1 base to trimming and J lost 7 bases, with 7 bases between them. Germline loops: CDR1 MNHEY, CDR2 SMNVEV (reference sequence). The CDR3 runs 13 residues. The CDR3 sequence is CASSLFSGEKLFF. Written as DNA, the CDR3 is TGTGCCAGCAGTTTATTTTCTGGTGAAAAACTGTTTTTT.

V gene TRBV11-2 combines with J gene TRBJ2-1; D is unclear. V was shortened by 1 base and J by 7 bases, with 11 bases between the two germline ends. This CDR3 has 14 amino acids. The V gene's germline CDR1 is SGHAT and CDR2 FQNNGV. The CDR3 coding sequence is TGTGCCAGCAGCTTAGGAACAGCGTTAAATGAGCAGTTCTTC. It encodes CASSLGTALNEQFF.

The CDR3 sequence: CASSPLRGGSYEQYF. DNA for the CDR3: TGTGCCAGCAGCCCTCTAAGGGGGGGGTCCTACGAGCAGTACTTC. The V gene is TRBV5-5, the J gene TRBJ2-7; D is perhaps TRBD2 (7 bases). Germline-derived CDR1 and CDR2 are SGHKS and YYEKEE (reference sequence). This CDR3 is 15 amino acids long. Trimming shortened V by 4 bases and J by 1 base, and 15 bases separated the two germline ends.